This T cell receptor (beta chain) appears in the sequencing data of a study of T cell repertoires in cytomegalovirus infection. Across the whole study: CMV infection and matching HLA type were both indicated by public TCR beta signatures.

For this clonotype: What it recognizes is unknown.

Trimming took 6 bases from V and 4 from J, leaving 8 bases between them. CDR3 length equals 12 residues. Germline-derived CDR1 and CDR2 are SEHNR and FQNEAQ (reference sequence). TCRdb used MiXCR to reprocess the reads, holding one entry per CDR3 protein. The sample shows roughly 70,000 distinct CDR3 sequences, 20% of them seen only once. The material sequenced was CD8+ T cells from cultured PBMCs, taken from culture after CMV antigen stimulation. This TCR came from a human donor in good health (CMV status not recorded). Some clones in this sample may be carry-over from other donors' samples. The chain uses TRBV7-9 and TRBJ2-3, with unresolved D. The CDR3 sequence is CASSRDADTQYF. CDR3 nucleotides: TGTGCCAGCAGTCGAGACGCAGATACGCAGTATTTT. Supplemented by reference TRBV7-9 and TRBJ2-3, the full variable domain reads DTGVSQNPRHKITKRGQNVTFRCDPISEHNRLYWYRQTLGQGPEFLTYFQNEAQLEKSRLLSDRFSAERPKGSFSTLEIQRTEQGDSAMYLCASSRDADTQYFGPGTRLTVL.